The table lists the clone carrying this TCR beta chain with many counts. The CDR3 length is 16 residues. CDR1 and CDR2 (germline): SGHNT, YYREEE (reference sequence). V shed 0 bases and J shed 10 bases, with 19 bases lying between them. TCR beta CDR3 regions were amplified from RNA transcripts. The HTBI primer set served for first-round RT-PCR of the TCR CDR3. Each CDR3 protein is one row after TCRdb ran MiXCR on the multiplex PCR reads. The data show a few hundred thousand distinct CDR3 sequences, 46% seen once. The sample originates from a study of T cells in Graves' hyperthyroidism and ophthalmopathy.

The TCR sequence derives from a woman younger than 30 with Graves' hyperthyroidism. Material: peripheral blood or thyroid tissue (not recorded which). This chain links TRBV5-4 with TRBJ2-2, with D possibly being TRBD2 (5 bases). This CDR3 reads CASSLVSWTAEQELFF. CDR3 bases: TGTGCCAGCAGCTTGGTCTCCTGGACTGCCGAACAGGAGCTGTTTTTT.